This TCR beta chain is drawn from a study of shared clonotypes between healthy human individuals. Notes on this clone: Antigen unknown.

After removal of 1 base from V and 4 bases from J, the junction contained 12 bases not matched to a gene. Germline CDR1 and CDR2: SQVTM and ANQGSEA. The CDR3 has 16 amino acids. Study-wide points: Some clonotypes were shared by all four sorted-subset donors, while others were not shared. The non-shared ones had lower generation probabilities than the shared ones. In this cohort, only blood was sampled, and tissue repertoires likely differ. The study drew on few donors, limiting represented genetic and exposure-history diversity.

The repertoire was sequenced with immunoSEQ multiplex PCR; TCRdb's copy has only in-frame clones and lacks some. Of 850,000 to 1,100,000 clones in the sample, around three quarters were seen once. Study donors comprised healthy, HIV-negative adults devoid of recent acute infection or vaccination. The sequence was collected from a man between 18 and 29 years old in good health. Some clones in this sample may be carry-over from other donors' samples. Sequences were obtained from memory CD4+ T cells from PBMCs. Documented subset: CD45RA-negative fraction. This chain connects TRBV29-1 to TRBJ2-7, with TRBD2 identical over 8 bases. CDR3 residues: CSVEGPVAGGGYEQYF. CDR3 bases: TGCAGCGTTGAAGGCCCCGTTGCGGGAGGAGGATACGAGCAGTACTTC.